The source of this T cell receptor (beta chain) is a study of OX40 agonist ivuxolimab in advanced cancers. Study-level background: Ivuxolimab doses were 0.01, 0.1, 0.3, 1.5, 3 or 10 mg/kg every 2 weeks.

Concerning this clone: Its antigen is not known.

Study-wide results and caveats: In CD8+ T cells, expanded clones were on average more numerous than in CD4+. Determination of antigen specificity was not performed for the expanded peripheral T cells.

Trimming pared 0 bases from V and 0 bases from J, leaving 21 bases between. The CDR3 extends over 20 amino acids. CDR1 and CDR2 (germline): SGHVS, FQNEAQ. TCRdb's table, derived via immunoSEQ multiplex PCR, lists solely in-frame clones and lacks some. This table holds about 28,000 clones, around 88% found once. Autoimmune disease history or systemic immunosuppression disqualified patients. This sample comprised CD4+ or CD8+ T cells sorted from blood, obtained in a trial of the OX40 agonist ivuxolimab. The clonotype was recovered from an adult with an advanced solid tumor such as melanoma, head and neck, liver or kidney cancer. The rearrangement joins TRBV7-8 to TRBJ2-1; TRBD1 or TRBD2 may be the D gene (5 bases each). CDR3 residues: CASSLAGTAFVYSSYNEQFF. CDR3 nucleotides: TGTGCCAGCAGCTTAGCGGGGACCGCCTTCGTCTATAGCTCCTACAATGAGCAGTTCTTC.